These 10 T cell receptor beta chains were sequenced from one sample in a study of glioma-infiltrating T cells. The iRepertoire nested amplicon-rescue multiplex PCR amplified TCR alpha and beta CDR3s from RNA. TCRdb redid the calling of the multiplex PCR reads with MiXCR, one entry per CDR3 protein. The table lists about 110,000 distinct CDR3 sequences, approximately 26% of them singletons, with around a third in the top ten. Sequencing was done on a sample of glioma tissue, nonneoplastic brain tissue, or PBMCs (not recorded which). These receptors all come from a human donor with low-grade glioma or glioblastoma, undergoing nonglioma brain surgery, or in good health (not recorded which).

In the case of this clonotype: Possible read error: a much larger clone is one base away. The rearrangement joins TRBV2 to TRBJ2-2; perhaps TRBD1 as D (5 bases). Germline V lookup: CDR1 SNHLY, CDR2 FYNNEI. V lost 3 bases and J lost 6, with 8 bases in between. The CDR3 has 13 amino acids. For the CDR3, the DNA is TGTGCCAGCAGTGACAGGGTCTCCGGGGAGCTGTTTTTT. Translated, it gives CASSDRVSGELFF.

This clonotype has at least ten counts. This sequence joins TRBV2 and TRBJ1-1; D not resolved. With 5 bases removed from V and 1 base from J, the gap between germline ends came to 8 bases. The CDR3 is 13 amino acids. Germline CDR1 SNHLY, CDR2 FYNNEI. The CDR3 reads CASSQWENTEAFF. As DNA, the CDR3 is TGTGCCAGCAGTCAGTGGGAGAACACTGAAGCTTTCTTT.

This clonotype has at least ten counts. This chain uses TRBV10-3 with TRBJ1-2; D remains ambiguous. V was cut by 7 bases and J by 4 bases, with 13 bases left in between. The CDR3 runs 13 residues. Germline V gene sequence: CDR1 ENHRY, CDR2 SYGVKD. The CDR3 is CAIKTEYLYGYTF. CDR3 in DNA: TGTGCCATCAAAACAGAGTACCTCTATGGCTACACCTTC.

To note about this clonotype: Given a much more abundant clone one base away, this may be a read error. The chain couples TRBV14 to TRBJ1-1, with a weak D call TRBD1 (5 bases). CDR1 SGHDN and CDR2 FVKESK come from the germline V gene. CDR3 size: 13 residues. This chain's CDR3 is CAYSTQENTEDFF. CDR3 nucleotides: TGTGCCTACAGTACACAGGAGAACACTGAAGATTTCTTT. Full variable domain (missing parts from reference TRBV14 and TRBJ1-1): EAGVTQFPSHSVIEKGQTVTLRCDPISGHDNLYWYRRVMGKEIKFLLHFVKESKQDESGMPNNRFLAERTGGTYSTLKVQPAELEDSGVYFCAYSTQENTEDFFGQGTRLTVV.

In this sample, this clonotype turned up many times. The J gene is TRBJ2-7, the V gene TRBV6-5; D might be TRBD2 (6 bases). This CDR3 has 15 amino acids. Germline assignment: CDR1 MNHEY and CDR2 SVGAGI. Between the trimmed V and J ends, which lost 2 bases and 2 bases, there was a span of 13 bases. The CDR3 is CASSYTAGTPYEQYF. The CDR3 nucleotides are TGTGCCAGCAGTTACACTGCGGGGACCCCCTACGAGCAGTACTTC.

This clonotype has ten or more counts. The chain carries TRBV6-6 and TRBJ2-7; TRBD2 might be the D (5 bases). V gave up 1 base and J gave up 9 bases, with 7 bases separating them. Germline V lookup: CDR1 MNHNY, CDR2 SVGAGI (reference sequence). The CDR3 runs 11 residues. CDR3 in amino acids: CASSYFEGQYF. In DNA form, the CDR3 reads TGTGCCAGCAGTTACTTCGAGGGGCAGTACTTC.

This clonotype was observed many times. The chain employs TRBV4-2 and TRBJ1-3; D is uncertain. The CDR3 extends over 14 amino acids. The V gene's germline CDR1 is LGHNA and CDR2 YNFKEQ. V gave up 0 bases and J gave up 4 bases, with 7 bases separating them. The CDR3 DNA reads as TGTGCCAGCAGCCAAGATGGAGGGGGAAACACCATATATTTT. Amino acid sequence: CASSQDGGGNTIYF.

This clonotype was counted between two and nine times. The rearrangement joins TRBV29-1 to TRBJ1-6; a weak D match, TRBD1 (5 bases). The germline CDR1 and CDR2 sequences are SQVTM and ANQGSEA. The CDR3 loop spans 13 amino acids. V was pared by 2 bases and J by 10 bases, with 12 bases between. CDR3 region: CSVELIGGSPLHF. CDR3 nucleotide sequence: TGCAGCGTTGAACTGATCGGGGGGTCACCCCTCCACTTT.

This clonotype was seen at least ten times. The J gene is TRBJ2-1, the V gene TRBV5-1; 8 bases match TRBD1. The CDR3 has 15 amino acids. The V segment lost 2 bases and the J segment 3 bases; nucleotides outside the gene matches: 4. Germline CDR1 reads SGHRS; CDR2 reads YFSETQ. The CDR3: CASSFATGVYNEQFF. The CDR3 nucleotides are TGCGCCAGCAGCTTCGCGACAGGGGTCTACAATGAGCAGTTCTTC.

This clonotype was detected many times. The chain couples TRBV7-9 to TRBJ1-3; maybe TRBD1 (5 bases). Germline V gene lookup returns CDR1 SEHNR and CDR2 FQNEAQ (reference sequence). V lost 5 bases and J lost 4, with 15 bases in between. The CDR3 is 15 amino acids. This CDR3 is CASSGTGGLGNTIYF. The DNA for the CDR3 is TGTGCCAGCAGCGGCACGGGGGGTCTGGGAAACACCATATATTTT.